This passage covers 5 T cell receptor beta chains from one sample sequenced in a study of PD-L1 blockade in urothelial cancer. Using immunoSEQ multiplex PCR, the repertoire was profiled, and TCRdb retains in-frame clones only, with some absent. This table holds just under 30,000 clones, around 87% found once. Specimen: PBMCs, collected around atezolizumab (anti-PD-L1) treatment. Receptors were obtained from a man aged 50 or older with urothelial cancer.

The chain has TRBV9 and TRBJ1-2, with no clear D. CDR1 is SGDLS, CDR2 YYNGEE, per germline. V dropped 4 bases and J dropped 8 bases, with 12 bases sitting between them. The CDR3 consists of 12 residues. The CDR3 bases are TGTGCCAGCAGCTCTGAGGGAAGGGGCTACACCTTC. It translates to CASSSEGRGYTF.

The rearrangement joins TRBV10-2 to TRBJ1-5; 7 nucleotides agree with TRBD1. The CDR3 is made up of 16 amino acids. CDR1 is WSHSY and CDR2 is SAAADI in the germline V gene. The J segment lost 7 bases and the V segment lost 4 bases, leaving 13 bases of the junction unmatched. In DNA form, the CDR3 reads TGCGCCAGCAGTGGGATTGGGGCAGGGGGAAACCAGCCCCAGCATTTT. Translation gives CASSGIGAGGNQPQHF.

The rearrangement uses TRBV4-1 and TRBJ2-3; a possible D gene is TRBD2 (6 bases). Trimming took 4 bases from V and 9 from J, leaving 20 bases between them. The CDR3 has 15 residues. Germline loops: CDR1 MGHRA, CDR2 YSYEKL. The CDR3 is CASSPSPGTEETQYF. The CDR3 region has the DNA TGCGCCAGCAGCCCTTCGCCCGGGACTGAGGAGACGCAGTATTTT.

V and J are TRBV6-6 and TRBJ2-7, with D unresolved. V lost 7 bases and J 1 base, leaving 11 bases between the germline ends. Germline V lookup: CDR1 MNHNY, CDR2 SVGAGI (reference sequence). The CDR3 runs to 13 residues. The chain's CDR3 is CASKQLRSYEQYF. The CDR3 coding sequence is TGTGCCAGCAAACAGTTACGTTCCTACGAGCAGTACTTC.

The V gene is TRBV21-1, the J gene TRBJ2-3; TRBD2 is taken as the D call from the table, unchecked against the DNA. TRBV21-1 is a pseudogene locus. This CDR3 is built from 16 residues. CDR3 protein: CASSKVGTSAPDTQYF. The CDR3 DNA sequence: TGTGCCAGCAGCAAAGTGGGGACTAGCGCACCAGATACGCAGTATTTT.